The present entry profiles one T cell receptor (beta chain) with its context. Its antigen is unknown. Assay: immunoSEQ multiplex PCR; the TCRdb copy retains only in-frame clones and omits some. The sample includes fewer than 80,000 clones, around 80% seen only once; the top ten take approximately 4.5%. The data originate from a study of early stage breast cancer tumors. About the study: Most of the 16 invasive tumors were ER+, PR+ and HER2-. Among around 12 ER+/PR+/HER2- tumors, eight were ductal, four lobular. Overall study results and limits: Compared with adjacent normal breast tissue, tumors showed about 2.3-fold greater T cell density and higher clonality. Blood repertoires resembled normal breast more than tumor.

This CDR3 is built from 13 residues. V lost 6 bases to trimming and J lost 11 bases, with 16 bases between them. Germline CDR1 reads SNHLY; CDR2 reads FYNNEI. The sequence was collected from a person aged 40 to 49 with breast cancer. The chain links TRBV2 to TRBJ1-4; D unresolved. Sequenced sample: blood. CDR3 loop: CASSPDLAGKLFF. The CDR3 region has the DNA TGTGCCAGCAGCCCCGACCTCGCCGGGAAACTGTTTTTT.